The 13 T cell receptor beta chains below come from one sample, sequenced in a study of cytomegalovirus exposure and HLA in healthy donors (TCRdb year 2017). Receptors were amplified or captured by the immunoSEQ multiplex PCR assay. For the multiplex PCR, a mixture combining 60 forward primers for TCR Vbeta segments and 13 reverse primers for TCR Jbeta segments was used. The immuneACCESS repertoire file appears here via TCRdb, limited to in-frame rearrangements. These files lack a portion of the clones; in checked studies, under half of the deficit traces to unresolved V genes, and the cause of the others is not known. Present in this sample are 170,000 or so clones, roughly four fifths of which were seen just once. The ten largest clones represent roughly 3% of the sample. Sequenced input: PBMCs. These receptors originate from a male donor in good health and CMV-seronegative.

The V gene is TRBV19, the J gene TRBJ2-7; a possible D gene is TRBD1 (6 bases). Germline CDR1 LNHDA, CDR2 SQIVND (reference sequence). The CDR3 covers 16 residues. Trimming shortened V by 5 bases and J by 0 bases, and 17 bases separated the two germline ends. CDR3 sequence reads: CASSPSGQKISYEQYF. As DNA, the CDR3 is TGTGCCAGTAGTCCTTCTGGACAGAAAATCTCCTACGAGCAGTACTTC.

The chain couples TRBV30 to TRBJ1-5, with 7 nucleotides matching TRBD1. CDR1 is GTSNPN and CDR2 is SVGIG in the germline V gene (reference sequence). The CDR3 covers 15 residues. J was trimmed by 5 bases and V by 2 bases; bases with no gene match: 9. As DNA, the CDR3 is TGTGCCTGGAGTTTTCACAGGGGTGGCGATCAGCCCCAGCATTTT. Its translation is CAWSFHRGGDQPQHF.

In nucleotides, the CDR3 is TGTGCCAGCAGTGATTTAATAGCGGGAACTGAGCAGTTCTTC. It specifies CASSDLIAGTEQFF. The chain has TRBV2 and TRBJ2-1; 8 bases match TRBD2. The CDR3 totals 14 residues. The J segment lost 9 bases and the V segment lost 3 bases, leaving 7 bases of the junction unmatched. The germline gives CDR1 SNHLY, CDR2 FYNNEI.

The CDR3 spells CASRLRQGSNSPLHF. As DNA, the CDR3 is TGTGCCAGCAGACTCCGACAGGGCAGTAATTCACCCCTCCACTTT. J is TRBJ1-6 and V is TRBV6-1; TRBD1 matches at 7 bases. The germline CDR1 and CDR2 sequences are MNHNS and SASEGT. The ends lost 6 bases at V and 6 bases at J; junction bases unmatched: 8. CDR3 length equals 15 residues.

The chain carries TRBV11-2 and TRBJ1-5; D is undetermined. Germline CDR1 and CDR2: SGHAT and FQNNGV. Trimming left V 0 bases short and J 9 bases short, with 15 bases between. The CDR3 totals 15 residues. The CDR3 coding sequence is TGTGCCAGCAGCTTAGATCTGGAGGGTCCGGGGCCCCAGCATTTT. It is translated as CASSLDLEGPGPQHF.

The count of this clone is one. The V and J genes are TRBV14 and TRBJ2-7; D perhaps matches TRBD2 (5 bases). Germline V gene data show CDR1 as SGHDN and CDR2 as FVKESK. The CDR3 totals 15 residues. V was shortened by 4 bases and J by 0 bases, with 13 bases between the two germline ends. CDR3 residues: CASSPRGFSSYEQYF. Written as DNA, the CDR3 is TGTGCCAGCAGCCCCCGAGGGTTTTCCTCCTACGAGCAGTACTTC.

V and J are TRBV28 and TRBJ1-1; perhaps TRBD1 as D (6 bases). The V gene lost 5 bases and the J gene lost 7 bases, with 14 bases spanning the gap. Germline CDR1 is MDHEN and CDR2 is SYDVKM. This CDR3 is 13 amino acids long. This chain's CDR3 is CASSGGARDEAFF. The CDR3 DNA reads TGTGCCAGCAGTGGGGGGGCCAGGGATGAAGCTTTCTTT.

V usage is TRBV6-1 and J usage is TRBJ2-7; 9 bases fit TRBD1. CDR1 MNHNS and CDR2 SASEGT come from the germline V gene. The CDR3 is 13 amino acids. V lost 6 bases and J lost 3; bases outside the gene matches: 3. The DNA for the CDR3 is TGTGCCAGCAGAGGACAGGGGATCTACGAGCAGTACTTC. This sequence encodes CASRGQGIYEQYF.

The chain has TRBV9 and TRBJ2-5, with D perhaps TRBD2 (7 bases). Trimming stripped 3 bases from V and 9 bases from J, with 12 bases between. Germline loops: CDR1 SGDLS, CDR2 YYNGEE. The CDR3 has 12 residues. The CDR3 coding sequence is TGTGCCAGCAGCGGGGGAGGGGGGGCCCAGTACTTC. This translates into CASSGGGGAQYF.

The chain joins TRBV15 to TRBJ2-1, with D perhaps TRBD2 (5 bases). The germline gives CDR1 LNHNV, CDR2 YYDKDF (reference sequence). V was clipped by 7 bases and J by 4 bases, with 17 bases between them. The CDR3 has 15 amino acids. The CDR3 nucleotides are TGTGCCACCAATCAGGCAGGACGGACTTACAATGAGCAGTTCTTC. Translation: CATNQAGRTYNEQFF.

The V gene is TRBV28, the J gene TRBJ1-5; weak D call: TRBD1 (5 bases). Germline assignment: CDR1 MDHEN and CDR2 SYDVKM. V shed 5 bases and J shed 6 bases, with 17 bases lying between them. The CDR3 extends over 15 amino acids. The CDR3 loop reads CASSTSGLILQPQHF. CDR3 coding DNA: TGTGCCAGCAGTACCTCAGGGTTGATCCTTCAGCCCCAGCATTTT.

As to this clone: Other DNA sequences of this sample code for an identical CDR3. CDR3: CASSYSGLGRDEQYF. The CDR3 DNA reads TGTGCCAGCAGTTACTCGGGGCTGGGTAGGGACGAGCAGTACTTC. This chain joins TRBV6-5 and TRBJ2-7, with D tentatively TRBD1 (5 bases). The CDR3 covers 15 residues. With 0 bases removed from V and 5 bases from J, the gap between germline ends came to 14 bases. The V gene's germline CDR1 is MNHEY and CDR2 SVGAGI.

The count of this clone is one. Other DNA sequences of this sample code for an identical CDR3. The chain couples TRBV27 to TRBJ1-5; D is possibly TRBD1 (6 bases). The germline gives CDR1 MNHEY, CDR2 SMNVEV (reference sequence). With 1 base removed from V and 2 bases from J, the gap between germline ends came to 9 bases. This CDR3 region has 15 residues. For the CDR3, the DNA is TGTGCCAGCAGTTTATTTGCAGGGGGCAATCAGCCCCAGCATTTT. Translation: CASSLFAGGNQPQHF.